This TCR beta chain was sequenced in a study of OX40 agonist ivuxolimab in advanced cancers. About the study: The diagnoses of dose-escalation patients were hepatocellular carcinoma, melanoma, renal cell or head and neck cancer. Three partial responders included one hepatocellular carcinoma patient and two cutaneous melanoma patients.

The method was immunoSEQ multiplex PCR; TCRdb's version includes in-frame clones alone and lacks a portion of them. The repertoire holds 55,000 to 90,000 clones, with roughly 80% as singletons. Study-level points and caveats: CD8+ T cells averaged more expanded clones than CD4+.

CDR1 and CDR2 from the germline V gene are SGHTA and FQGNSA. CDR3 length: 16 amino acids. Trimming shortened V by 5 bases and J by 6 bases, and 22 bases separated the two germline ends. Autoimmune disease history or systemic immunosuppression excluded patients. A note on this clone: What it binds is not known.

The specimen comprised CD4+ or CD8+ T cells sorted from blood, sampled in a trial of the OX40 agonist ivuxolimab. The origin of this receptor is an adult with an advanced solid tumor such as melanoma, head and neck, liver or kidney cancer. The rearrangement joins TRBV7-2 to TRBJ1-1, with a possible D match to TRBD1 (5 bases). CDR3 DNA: TGTGCCAGCAGCGCCCAAGCCGGGACTCAAGGCTCTGAAGCTTTCTTT. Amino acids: CASSAQAGTQGSEAFF.